The clone carrying this T cell receptor (beta chain) was seen repeatedly, ten times or more. These data originate in a study of CDR3 diversity in severe acne. Each CDR3 protein gets one entry after TCRdb re-called the PCR reads with MiXCR. The sample records roughly 100,000 distinct CDR3 sequences, around 56% being singletons. The CDR3 length is 17 residues. Germline V gives CDR1 DFQATT, CDR2 SNEGSKA (reference sequence). Trimming at V came to 4 bases and at J to 5 bases, leaving 16 bases not matched to a gene. The chain joins TRBV20-1 to TRBJ1-1; 10 bases align to TRBD1. This sequence originates from a male donor with acne. Input material: blood. Written as DNA, the CDR3 is TGCAGTGCTACCGACAGGGGGCGCCAACTGGTGAGGACTGAAGCTTTCTTT. Translating gives CSATDRGRQLVRTEAFF.